The clone carrying this TCR beta chain showed up just a few times. What it binds is unknown. The germline V gene has CDR1 MNHEY and CDR2 SMNVEV (reference sequence). CDR3 size: 16 residues. The trim removed 5 bases at V and 6 bases at J, leaving 12 bases unmatched. The record originates from a study of T cell repertoires in cytomegalovirus infection. Study-wide background: Signatures in public TCR beta sequences pointed to both CMV infection and matching HLA type.

MiXCR, run by TCRdb on the reads, gives a single entry per CDR3 protein. The table shows about 830,000 distinct CDR3 sequences, with roughly 33% occurring only once. The TCR originated in a human donor in good health (CMV status not recorded). Some clones in this sample may be carry-over from other donors' samples. The chain is built from TRBV27 and TRBJ2-2; 7 bases match TRBD2. The sequencing here drew on cultured CD8+ T cells from PBMCs, taken from culture after CMV antigen stimulation. CDR3 protein: CASSPRGGRRSGELFF. The CDR3, as DNA: TGTGCCAGCAGTCCCCGGGGAGGGAGGAGGTCCGGGGAGCTGTTTTTT.